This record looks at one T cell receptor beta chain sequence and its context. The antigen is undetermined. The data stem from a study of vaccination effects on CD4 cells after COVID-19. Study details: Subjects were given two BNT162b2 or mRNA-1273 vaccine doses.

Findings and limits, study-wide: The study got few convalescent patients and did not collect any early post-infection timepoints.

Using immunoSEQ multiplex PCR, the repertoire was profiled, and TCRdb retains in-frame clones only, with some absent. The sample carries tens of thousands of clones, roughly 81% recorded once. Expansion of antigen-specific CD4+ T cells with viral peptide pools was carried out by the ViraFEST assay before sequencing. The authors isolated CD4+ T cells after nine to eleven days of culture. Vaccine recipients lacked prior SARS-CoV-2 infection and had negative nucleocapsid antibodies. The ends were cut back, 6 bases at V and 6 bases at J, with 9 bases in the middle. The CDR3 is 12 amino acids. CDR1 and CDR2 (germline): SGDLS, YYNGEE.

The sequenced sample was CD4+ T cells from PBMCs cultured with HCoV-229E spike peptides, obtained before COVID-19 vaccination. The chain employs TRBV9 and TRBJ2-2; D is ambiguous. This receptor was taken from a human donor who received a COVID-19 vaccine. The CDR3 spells CASNGIPGELFF. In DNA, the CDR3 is TGTGCCAGCAACGGCATCCCCGGGGAGCTGTTTTTT.